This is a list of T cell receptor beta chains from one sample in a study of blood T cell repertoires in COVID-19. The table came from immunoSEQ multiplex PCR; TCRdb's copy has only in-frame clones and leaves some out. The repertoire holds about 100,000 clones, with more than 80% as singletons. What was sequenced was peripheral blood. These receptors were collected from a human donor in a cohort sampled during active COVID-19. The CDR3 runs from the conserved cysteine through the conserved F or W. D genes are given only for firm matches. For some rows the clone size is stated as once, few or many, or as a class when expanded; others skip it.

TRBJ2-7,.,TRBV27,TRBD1,TGTGCCAGCAGTTATGGGACAGGGAGCCCCTACGAGCAGTACTTC,CASSYGTGSPYEQYF
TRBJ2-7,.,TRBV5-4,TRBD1,TGTGCCAGCAATCGGGACAGGAGCTCCTACGAGCAGTACTTC,CASNRDRSSYEQYF
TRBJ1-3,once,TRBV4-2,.,TGTGCCAGCAGCCAACCTCGGACAGTTGAAAACACCATATATTTT,CASSQPRTVENTIYF
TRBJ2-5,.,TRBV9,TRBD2,TGTGCCAGCAGCGGGTTAGCGGGCCCTGTCGGACCAGGACAAGAGACCCAGTACTTC,CASSGLAGPVGPGQETQYF
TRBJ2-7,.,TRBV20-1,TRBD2,TGCAGTGCTAGTCCCCGGAGCGGGGGGCACTCCTACGAGCAGTACTTC,CSASPRSGGHSYEQYF
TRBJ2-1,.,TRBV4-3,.,TGCGCCAGCAGCCAAGACAGGGTGGTGAGTGAGCAGTTCTTC,CASSQDRVVSEQFF
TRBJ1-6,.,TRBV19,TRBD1,TGTGCCAGTAGTATTGGGGGACAGGGAAATGAACCCCTCCACTTT,CASSIGGQGNEPLHF
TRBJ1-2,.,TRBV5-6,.,TGTGCCAGCAGCCTACAGGGAGTCTATGGCTACACCTTC,CASSLQGVYGYTF
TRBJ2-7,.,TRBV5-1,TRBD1,TGCGCCAGCAGCCCGACGAGGACAGGGGAGGACGAGCAGTACTTC,CASSPTRTGEDEQYF
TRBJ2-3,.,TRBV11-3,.,TGTGCCAGCAGCATCCGGGACACTGGAGATACGCAGTATTTT,CASSIRDTGDTQYF
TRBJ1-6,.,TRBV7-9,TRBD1,TGTGCCAGCAGCTTAGACGGTAGCAGGGGGCGTTCACCCCTCCACTTT,CASSLDGSRGRSPLHF
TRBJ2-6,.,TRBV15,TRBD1,TGTGCCACCAGCAGAGATGGGGACAGAGTACCCTCTGGGGCCAACGTCCTGACTTTC,CATSRDGDRVPSGANVLTF
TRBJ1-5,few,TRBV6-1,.,TGTGCCAGCAGTGAAGTCCGGCCAGGGGTAGGGCAGCCCCAGCATTTT,CASSEVRPGVGQPQHF
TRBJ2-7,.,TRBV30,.,TGTGCCTGTCGCAGGGGTCCCTACGAGCAGTACTTC,CACRRGPYEQYF
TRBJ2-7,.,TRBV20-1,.,TGCAGTGCTAGTGTTCAGGGCCTCTACGAGCAGTACTTC,CSASVQGLYEQYF
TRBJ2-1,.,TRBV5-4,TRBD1,TGTGCCAGCAGAGGGAGGGACAGGGGCTACAATGAGCAGTTCTTC,CASRGRDRGYNEQFF
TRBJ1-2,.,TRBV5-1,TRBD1,TGCGCCAGCAGCCCCGGGACAGGGGGCCACTATGGCTACACCTTC,CASSPGTGGHYGYTF
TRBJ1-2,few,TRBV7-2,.,TGTGCCAGCATCCACCTAGCCAACTATGGCTACACCTTC,CASIHLANYGYTF
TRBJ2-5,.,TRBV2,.,TGTGCCAGCAGTTTGGAAACAGGGCAAGAGACCCAGTACTTC,CASSLETGQETQYF
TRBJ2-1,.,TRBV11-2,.,TGTGCCAGCAGCTTAGTTAGCATCTCCTACAATGAGCAGTTCTTC,CASSLVSISYNEQFF
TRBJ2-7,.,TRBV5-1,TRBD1,TGCGCCAGCAGCTTGGTCGCGGGACAGGGTGTCAACGAGCAGTACTTC,CASSLVAGQGVNEQYF
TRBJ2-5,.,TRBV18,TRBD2,TGTGCCAGCTCCGGGGGGGGCGCCGGGCAAGAGACCCAGTACTTC,CASSGGGAGQETQYF